The T cell receptor (beta chain) under discussion was sequenced for a study of immune characterization of retroperitoneal liposarcoma. MiXCR, run by TCRdb on the PCR reads, gives a single entry per CDR3 protein. The sample carries more than 10,000 distinct CDR3 sequences, around 30% recorded once. This sequence was found in a male donor with retroperitoneal liposarcoma. The specimen sequenced was tumor tissue.

The CDR3 loop reads CASTVGGESDNEQFF. DNA for the CDR3: TGTGCCAGCACCGTAGGGGGGGAGTCGGACAATGAGCAGTTCTTC. The genes are TRBV12-3 or TRBV12-4 and TRBJ2-7; possible D gene TRBD2, 7 bases. The J call is doubtful: the DNA matches TRBJ2-1 better. The CDR3 consists of 15 residues.